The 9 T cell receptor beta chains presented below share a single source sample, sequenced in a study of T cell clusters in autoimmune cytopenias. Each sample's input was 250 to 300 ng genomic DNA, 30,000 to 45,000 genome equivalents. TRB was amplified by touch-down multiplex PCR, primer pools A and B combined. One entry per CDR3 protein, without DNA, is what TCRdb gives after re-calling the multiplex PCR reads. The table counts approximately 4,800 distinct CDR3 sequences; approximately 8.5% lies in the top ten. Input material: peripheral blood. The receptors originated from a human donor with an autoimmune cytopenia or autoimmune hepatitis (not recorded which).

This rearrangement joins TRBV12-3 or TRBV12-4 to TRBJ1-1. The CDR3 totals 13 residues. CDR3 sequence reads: CASSIKVNTEAFF.

CDR3: CASSYSAYEQYF. The V gene is TRBV6-2 or TRBV6-3, the J gene TRBJ2-7. The CDR3 contains 12 residues. From germline, CDR1 is MNHEY and CDR2 SVGEGT.

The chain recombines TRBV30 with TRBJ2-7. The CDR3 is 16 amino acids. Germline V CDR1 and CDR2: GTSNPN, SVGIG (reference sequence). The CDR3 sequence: CAWSYPRDRDVREQYF.

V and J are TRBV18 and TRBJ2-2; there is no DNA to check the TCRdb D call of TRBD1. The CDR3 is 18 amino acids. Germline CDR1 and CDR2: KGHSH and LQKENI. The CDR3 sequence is CASSPRSPLGGNTGELFF.

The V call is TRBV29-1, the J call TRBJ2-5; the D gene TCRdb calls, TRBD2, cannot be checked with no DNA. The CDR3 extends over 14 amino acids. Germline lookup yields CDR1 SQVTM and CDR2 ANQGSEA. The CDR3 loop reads CSVARSGREETQYF. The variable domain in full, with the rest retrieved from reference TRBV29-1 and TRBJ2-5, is SAVISQKPSRDICQRGTSLTIQCQVDSQVTMMFWYRQQPGQSLTLIATANQGSEATYESGFVIDKFPISRPNLTFSTLTVSNMSPEDSSIYLCSVARSGREETQYFGPGTRLLVL.

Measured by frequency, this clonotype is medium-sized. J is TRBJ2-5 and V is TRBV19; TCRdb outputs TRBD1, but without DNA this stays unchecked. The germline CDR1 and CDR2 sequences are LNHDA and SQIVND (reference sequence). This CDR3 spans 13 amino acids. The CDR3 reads CASSIGQGETQYF.

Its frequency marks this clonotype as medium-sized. This CDR3 reads CASSIMSGRSYEQYF. This rearrangement joins TRBV19 to TRBJ2-7. The germline gives CDR1 LNHDA, CDR2 SQIVND (reference sequence). The CDR3 is made up of 15 amino acids. Combining the CDR3 with reference TRBV19 and TRBJ2-7 gives the whole variable domain DGGITQSPKYLFRKEGQNVTLSCEQNLNHDAMYWYRQDPGQGLRLIYYSQIVNDFQKGDIAEGYSVSREKKESFPLTVTSAQKNPTAFYLCASSIMSGRSYEQYFGPGTRLTVT.

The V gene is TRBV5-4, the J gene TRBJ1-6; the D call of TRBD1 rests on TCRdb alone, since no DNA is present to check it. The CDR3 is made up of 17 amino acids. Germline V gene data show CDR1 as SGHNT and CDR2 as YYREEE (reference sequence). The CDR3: CASSLGVGGQIYSPLHF. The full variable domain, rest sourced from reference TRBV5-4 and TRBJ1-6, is ETGVTQSPTHLIKTRGQQVTLRCSSQSGHNTVSWYQQALGQGPQFIFQYYREEENGRGNFPPRFSGLQFPNYSSELNVNALELDDSALYLCASSLGVGGQIYSPLHFGNGTRLTVT.

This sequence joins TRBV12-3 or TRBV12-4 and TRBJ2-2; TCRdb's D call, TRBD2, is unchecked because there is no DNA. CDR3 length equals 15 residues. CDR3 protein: CASSRTSGSTGELFF.